This entry features one T cell receptor beta chain sequence. The sample contains more than one DNA sequence encoding this CDR3. Trimming took off 4 bases at V and 1 base at J, with 11 bases between the two ends. Germline CDR1 is SGHRS and CDR2 is YFSETQ. The CDR3 totals 14 residues. The sample originates from a study of blood T cell repertoires in COVID-19. As originally analysed: Amplified reference gene primers provided the basis for estimating nucleated cell counts. TCRdb's copy holds only in-frame clones and misses some; the assay was immunoSEQ multiplex PCR. The DNA gave D and trimming, while V, J and clone size come from that table. The table records over 400,000 clones, about nine tenths of them present only once.

The receptor was derived from a woman aged 30 to 39 with active or convalescent COVID-19. Sequences were obtained from peripheral blood. The chain employs TRBV5-1 and TRBJ1-2, with D possibly matching TRBD1 (6 bases). CDR3 DNA: TGCGCCAGCAGCCTGGACAGCCTTAACTATGGCTACACCTTC. Amino acids: CASSLDSLNYGYTF.